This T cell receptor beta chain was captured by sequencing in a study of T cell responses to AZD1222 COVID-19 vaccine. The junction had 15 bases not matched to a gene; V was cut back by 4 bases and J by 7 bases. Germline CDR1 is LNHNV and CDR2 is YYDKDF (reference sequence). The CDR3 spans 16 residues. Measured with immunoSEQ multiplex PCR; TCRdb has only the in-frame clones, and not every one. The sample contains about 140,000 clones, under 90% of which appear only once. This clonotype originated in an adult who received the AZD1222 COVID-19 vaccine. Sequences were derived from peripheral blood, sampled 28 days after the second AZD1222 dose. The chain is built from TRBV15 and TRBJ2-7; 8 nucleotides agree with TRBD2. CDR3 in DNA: TGTGCCACCAGCAATAGGCGGGGGACTAGTGCGAAAGAGCAGTACTTC. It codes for CATSNRRGTSAKEQYF.